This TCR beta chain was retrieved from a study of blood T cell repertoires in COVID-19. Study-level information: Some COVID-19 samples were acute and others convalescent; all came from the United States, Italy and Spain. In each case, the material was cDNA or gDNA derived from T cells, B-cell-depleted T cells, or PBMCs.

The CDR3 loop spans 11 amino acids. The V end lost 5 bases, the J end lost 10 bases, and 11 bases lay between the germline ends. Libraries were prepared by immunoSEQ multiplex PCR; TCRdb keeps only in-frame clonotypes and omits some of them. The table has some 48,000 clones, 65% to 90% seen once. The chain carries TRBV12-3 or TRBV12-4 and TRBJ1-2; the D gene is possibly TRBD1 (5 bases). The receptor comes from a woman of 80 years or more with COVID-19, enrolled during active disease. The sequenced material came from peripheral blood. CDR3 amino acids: CASSRRQSYTF. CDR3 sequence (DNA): TGTGCCAGCAGTCGGCGACAGTCCTACACCTTC.